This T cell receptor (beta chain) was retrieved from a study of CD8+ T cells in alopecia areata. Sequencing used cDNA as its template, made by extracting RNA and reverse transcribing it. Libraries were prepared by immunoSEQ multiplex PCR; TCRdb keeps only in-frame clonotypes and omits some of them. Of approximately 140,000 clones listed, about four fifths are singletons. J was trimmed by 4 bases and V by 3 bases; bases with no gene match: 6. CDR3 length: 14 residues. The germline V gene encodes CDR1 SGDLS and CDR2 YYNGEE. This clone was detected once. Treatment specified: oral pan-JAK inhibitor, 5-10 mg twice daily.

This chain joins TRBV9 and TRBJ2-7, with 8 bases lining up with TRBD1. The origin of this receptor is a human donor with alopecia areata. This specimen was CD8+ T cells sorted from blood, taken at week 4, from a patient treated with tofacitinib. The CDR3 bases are TGTGCCAGCAGCGCCCGAGACAGGGGATACGAGCAGTACTTC. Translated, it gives CASSARDRGYEQYF. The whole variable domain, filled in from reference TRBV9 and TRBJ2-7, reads DSGVTQTPKHLITATGQRVTLRCSPRSGDLSVYWYQQSLDQGLQFLIQYYNGEERAKGNILERFSAQQFPDLHSELNLSSLELGDSALYFCASSARDRGYEQYFGPGTRLTVT.